These T cell receptor beta chains were read from a single sample in a study of T cell responses to AZD1222 COVID-19 vaccine. Produced via immunoSEQ multiplex PCR; TCRdb's table is partial and in-frame only. In the table there are about 140,000 clones, about 90% of which are singletons. Sequenced material: peripheral blood, taken on day 0 of AZD1222 vaccination. These TCRs come from an adult in good health. CDR3s include the opening cysteine and the closing phenylalanine or tryptophan. Fields, in order: V gene, D gene, CDR3 protein. D genes are given only for firm matches.

TRBV21-1	.	CASSKEKHSPLHF
TRBV15	.	CATSKGRGSYNEQFF
TRBV6-5	.	CASTPGAGAGYTF
TRBV20-1	.	CSAAGPGEQYF
TRBV9	.	CASSVGSDHNEQFF
TRBV6-5	.	CASSYSRSGFRPEQYF
TRBV19	TRBD2	CASRGGGTSTDTQYF
TRBV7-9	.	CASSLGGIGSPLHF
TRBV27	TRBD2	CASSYGLATTYEQYF
TRBV24-1	.	CATSGLRDTDTQYF
TRBV19	TRBD1	CASEMGQGGHEQYF
TRBV30	.	CAWSVDLAAIYGYTF
TRBV7-9	TRBD1	CASSLPNDRDYGYTF
TRBV15	.	CATSWRQGNQPQHF
TRBV13	.	CASSFAGQDTQYF
TRBV30	.	CAWSGQHNQPQHF
TRBV28	TRBD1	CASSPVGTGEYEQYF
TRBV11-3	.	CASSPSGGLSGNTIYF
TRBV3-1/TRBV3-2	TRBD2	CASSPRSGLAGYNEQFF
TRBV28	.	CASSFNPSTQYF
TRBV6-5	.	CASSYSLKGNTEAFF
TRBV13	.	CASRRGQMPNQPQHF
TRBV30	.	CAWSLLSTDTQYF
TRBV5-4	.	CASSLNGEDQPQHF
TRBV6-6	.	CASSYPPGAGKDTQYF
TRBV9	TRBD2	CASSVGLAGVETQYF